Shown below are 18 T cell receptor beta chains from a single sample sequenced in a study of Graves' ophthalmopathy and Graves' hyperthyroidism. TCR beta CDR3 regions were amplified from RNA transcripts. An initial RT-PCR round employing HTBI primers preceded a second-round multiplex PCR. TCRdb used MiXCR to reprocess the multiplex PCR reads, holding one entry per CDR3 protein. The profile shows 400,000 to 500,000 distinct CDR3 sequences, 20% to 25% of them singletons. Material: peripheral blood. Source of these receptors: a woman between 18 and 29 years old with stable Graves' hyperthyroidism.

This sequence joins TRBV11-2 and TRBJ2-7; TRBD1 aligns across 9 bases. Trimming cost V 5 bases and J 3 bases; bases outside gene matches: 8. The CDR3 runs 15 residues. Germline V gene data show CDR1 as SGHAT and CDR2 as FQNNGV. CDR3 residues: CASSRAGTGNYEQYF. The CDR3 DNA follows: TGTGCCAGCAGCAGAGCCGGGACAGGGAACTACGAGCAGTACTTC.

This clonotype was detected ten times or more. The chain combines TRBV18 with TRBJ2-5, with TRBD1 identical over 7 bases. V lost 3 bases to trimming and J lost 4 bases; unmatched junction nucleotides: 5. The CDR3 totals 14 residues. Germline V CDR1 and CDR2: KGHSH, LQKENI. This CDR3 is CASSPRGLRETQYF. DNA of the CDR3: TGTGCCAGCTCACCGAGGGGGCTAAGAGAGACCCAGTACTTC.

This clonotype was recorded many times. The CDR3 loop reads CASSWTGSSYEQYF. The CDR3 DNA reads as TGCGCCAGCAGCTGGACAGGCAGCTCCTACGAGCAGTACTTC. The chain recombines TRBV5-1 with TRBJ2-7, with 7 bases identical to TRBD1. The ends lost 3 bases at V and 0 bases at J; junction bases unmatched: 3. CDR1 SGHRS and CDR2 YFSETQ come from the germline V gene. The CDR3 totals 14 residues.

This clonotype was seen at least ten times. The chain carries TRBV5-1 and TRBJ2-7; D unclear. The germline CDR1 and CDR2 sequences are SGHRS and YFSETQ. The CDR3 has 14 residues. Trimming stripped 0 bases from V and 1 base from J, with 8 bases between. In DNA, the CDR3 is TGCGCCAGCAGCTTGGACAGCCCATCCTACGAGCAGTACTTC. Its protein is CASSLDSPSYEQYF. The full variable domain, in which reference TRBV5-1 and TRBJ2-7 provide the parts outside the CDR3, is KAGVTQTPRYLIKTRGQQVTLSCSPISGHRSVSWYQQTPGQGLQFLFEYFSETQRNKGNFPGRFSGRQFSNSRSEMNVSTLELGDSALYLCASSLDSPSYEQYFGPGTRLTVT.

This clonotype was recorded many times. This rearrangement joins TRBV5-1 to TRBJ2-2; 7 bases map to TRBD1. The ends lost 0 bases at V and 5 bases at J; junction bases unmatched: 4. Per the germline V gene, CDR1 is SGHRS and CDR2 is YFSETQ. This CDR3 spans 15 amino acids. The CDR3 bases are TGCGCCAGCAGCTTGGGACAGGGTGTTACCGGGGAGCTGTTTTTT. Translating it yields CASSLGQGVTGELFF.

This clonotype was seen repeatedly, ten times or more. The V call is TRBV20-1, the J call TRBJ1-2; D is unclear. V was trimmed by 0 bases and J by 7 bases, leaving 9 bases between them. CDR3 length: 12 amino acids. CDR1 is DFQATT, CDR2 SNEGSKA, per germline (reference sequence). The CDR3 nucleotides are TGCAGTGCTAGAGATGTGGCGGCTGGCTACACCTTC. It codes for CSARDVAAGYTF.

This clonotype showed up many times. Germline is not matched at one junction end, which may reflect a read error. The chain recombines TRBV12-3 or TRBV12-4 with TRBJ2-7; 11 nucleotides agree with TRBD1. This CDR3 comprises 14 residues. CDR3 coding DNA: TGTGCCAGCAGCTTAGGGACAGGGGGCTACGAGCAGTACTTC. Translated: CASSLGTGGYEQYF.

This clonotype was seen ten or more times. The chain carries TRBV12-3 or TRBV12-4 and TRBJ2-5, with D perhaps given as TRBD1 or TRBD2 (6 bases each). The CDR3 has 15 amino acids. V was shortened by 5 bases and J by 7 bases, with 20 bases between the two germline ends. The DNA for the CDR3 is TGTGCCAGCAGTGCCGACGGAGGGGGGTCCGCGACCCAGTACTTC. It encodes CASSADGGGSATQYF.

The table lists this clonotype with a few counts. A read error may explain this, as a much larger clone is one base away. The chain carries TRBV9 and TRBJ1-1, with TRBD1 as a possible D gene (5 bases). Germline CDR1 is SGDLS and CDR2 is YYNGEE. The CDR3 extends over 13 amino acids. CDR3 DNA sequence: TGTGCCAGCAGCCCCCAGCAGGGCTCTGAAGCTTGCTTT. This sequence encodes CASSPQQGSEACF.

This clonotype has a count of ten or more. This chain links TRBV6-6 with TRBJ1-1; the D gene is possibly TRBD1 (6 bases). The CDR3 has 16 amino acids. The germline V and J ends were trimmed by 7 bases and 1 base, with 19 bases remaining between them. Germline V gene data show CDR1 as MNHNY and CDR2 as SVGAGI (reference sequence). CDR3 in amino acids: CASNTHREAPNTEAFF. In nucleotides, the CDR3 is TGTGCCAGCAATACACACAGGGAAGCACCGAACACTGAAGCTTTCTTT.

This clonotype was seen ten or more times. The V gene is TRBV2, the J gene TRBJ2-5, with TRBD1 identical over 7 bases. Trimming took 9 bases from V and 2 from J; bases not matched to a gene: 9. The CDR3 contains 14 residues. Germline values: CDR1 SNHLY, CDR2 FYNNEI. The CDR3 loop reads CARARTGRQETQYF. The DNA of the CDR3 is TGTGCCAGGGCCCGGACAGGAAGACAAGAGACCCAGTACTTC.

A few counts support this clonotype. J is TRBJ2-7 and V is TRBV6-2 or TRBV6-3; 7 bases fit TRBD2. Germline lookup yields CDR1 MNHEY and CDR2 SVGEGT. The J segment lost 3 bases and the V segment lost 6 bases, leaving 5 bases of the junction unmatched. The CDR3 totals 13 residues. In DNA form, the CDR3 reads TGTGCCAGCAGGGGCGGGAGTATCTACGAGCAGTACTTC. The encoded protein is CASRGGSIYEQYF.

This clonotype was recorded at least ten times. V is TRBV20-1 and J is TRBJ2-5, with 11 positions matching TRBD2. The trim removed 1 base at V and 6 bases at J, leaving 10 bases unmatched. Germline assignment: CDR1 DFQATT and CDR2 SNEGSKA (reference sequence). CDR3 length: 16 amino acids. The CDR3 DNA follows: TGCAGTGCTAGAGTTTATGATACTAGCGGGAGAAAGACCCAGTACTTC. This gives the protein CSARVYDTSGRKTQYF.

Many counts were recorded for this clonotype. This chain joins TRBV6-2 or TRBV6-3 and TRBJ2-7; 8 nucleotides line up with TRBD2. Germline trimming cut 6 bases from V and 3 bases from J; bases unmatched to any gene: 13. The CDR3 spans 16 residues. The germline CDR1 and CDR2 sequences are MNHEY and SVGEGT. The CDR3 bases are TGTGCCAGCAGCTACCCCCGGACTAGCACCCACTACGAGCAGTACTTC. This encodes CASSYPRTSTHYEQYF.

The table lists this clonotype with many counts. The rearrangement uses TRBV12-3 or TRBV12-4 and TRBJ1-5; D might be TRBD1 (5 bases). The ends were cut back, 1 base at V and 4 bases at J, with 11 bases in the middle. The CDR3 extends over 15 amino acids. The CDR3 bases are TGTGCCAGCAGTTTAGGGCAGGGAGTAAATCAGCCCCAGCATTTT. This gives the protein CASSLGQGVNQPQHF.

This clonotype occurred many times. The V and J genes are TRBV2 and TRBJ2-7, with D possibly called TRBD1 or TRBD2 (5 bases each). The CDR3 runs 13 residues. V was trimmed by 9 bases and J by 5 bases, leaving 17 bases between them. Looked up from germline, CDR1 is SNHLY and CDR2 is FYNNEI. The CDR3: CARGRATGHEQYF. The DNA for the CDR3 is TGTGCCAGGGGAAGGGCGACGGGGCACGAGCAGTACTTC.

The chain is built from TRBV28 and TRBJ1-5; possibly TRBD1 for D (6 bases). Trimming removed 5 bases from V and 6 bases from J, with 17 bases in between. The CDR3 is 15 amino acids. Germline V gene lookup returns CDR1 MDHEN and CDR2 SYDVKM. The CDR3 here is CASSPTQGRGQPQHF. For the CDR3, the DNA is TGTGCCAGCAGTCCGACCCAGGGGAGAGGTCAGCCCCAGCATTTT.

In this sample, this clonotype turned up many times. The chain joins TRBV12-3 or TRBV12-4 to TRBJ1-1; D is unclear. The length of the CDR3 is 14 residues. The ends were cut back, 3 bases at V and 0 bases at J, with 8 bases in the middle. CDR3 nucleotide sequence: TGTGCCAGCAGTTTCCAGGCCATGAACACTGAAGCTTTCTTT. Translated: CASSFQAMNTEAFF.